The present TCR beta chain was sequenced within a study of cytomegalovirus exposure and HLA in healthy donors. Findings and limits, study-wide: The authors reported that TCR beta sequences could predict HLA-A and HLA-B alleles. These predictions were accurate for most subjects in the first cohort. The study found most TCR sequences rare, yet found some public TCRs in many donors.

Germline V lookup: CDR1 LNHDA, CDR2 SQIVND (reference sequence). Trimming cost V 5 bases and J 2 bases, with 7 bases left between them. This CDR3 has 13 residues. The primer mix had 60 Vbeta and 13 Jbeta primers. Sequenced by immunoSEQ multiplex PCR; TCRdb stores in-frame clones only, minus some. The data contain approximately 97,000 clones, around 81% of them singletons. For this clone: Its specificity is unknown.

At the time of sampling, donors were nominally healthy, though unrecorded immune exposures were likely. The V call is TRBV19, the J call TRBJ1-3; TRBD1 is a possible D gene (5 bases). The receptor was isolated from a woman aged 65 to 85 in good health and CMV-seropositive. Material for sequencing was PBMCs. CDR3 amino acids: CASSARAGNTIYF. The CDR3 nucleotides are TGTGCCAGTAGTGCCAGGGCTGGAAACACCATATATTTT.